These 27 T cell receptor beta chains share one sample of origin, sequenced in a study of Ad26.COV2.S vaccination and SARS-CoV-2 variants. Only in-frame clones appear in the TCRdb table, and some are missing; sequencing was by immunoSEQ multiplex PCR. The sample lists around 380,000 clones, 75% to 90% occurring once. Treatment of the sample: roughly 20 received Ad26.COV2.S at low or high dose, single or two shots; 5 received placebo; per-sample allocation not given. The study sampled participants on day 63 after the first vaccine or placebo injection. The starting material was peripheral blood, obtained in a trial of Ad26.COV2.S vaccine versus placebo. The receptors originated from a person between 18 and 60 years old who received the Ad26.COV2.S COVID-19 vaccine or a placebo.

The genes are TRBV3-1 (or the pseudogene TRBV3-2) and TRBJ1-2, with unresolved D. The germline V gene has CDR1 LGHDT and CDR2 YNNKEL (reference sequence). CDR3 size: 15 residues. V was pared by 0 bases and J by 4 bases, with 12 bases between. The CDR3 region is CASSQDASSGYGYTF. CDR3 DNA: TGTGCCAGCAGCCAAGATGCCTCGTCGGGCTATGGCTACACCTTC.

In this sample, this clone turned up once. The gene calls are TRBV18 and TRBJ1-3; maybe TRBD1 (5 bases). The length of the CDR3 is 15 residues. Germline CDR1 and CDR2: KGHSH and LQKENI. The ends were cut back, 4 bases at V and 0 bases at J, with 10 bases in the middle. CDR3 residues: CASSRDRTSGNTIYF. The CDR3 nucleotides read TGTGCCAGCTCACGGGACCGTACCTCTGGAAACACCATATATTTT.

This rearrangement joins TRBV10-3 to TRBJ1-2, with 8 bases aligning to TRBD1. Germline-derived CDR1 and CDR2 are ENHRY and SYGVKD. The CDR3 contains 14 residues. V gave up 6 bases and J gave up 8 bases; unmatched junction bases: 11. CDR3 nucleotides: TGTGCCATCAGGGAACTTGACAGGGGCAGCGGCTACACCTTC. Amino acids: CAIRELDRGSGYTF.

This chain joins TRBV11-2 and TRBJ2-1; D perhaps matches TRBD2 (6 bases). Germline V gives CDR1 SGHAT, CDR2 FQNNGV. V dropped 6 bases and J dropped 4 bases, with 16 bases sitting between them. The length of the CDR3 is 15 residues. CDR3 in DNA: TGTGCCAGCAGGCCCCCCGGGGGTAGGTACAATGAGCAGTTCTTC. Translated, it gives CASRPPGGRYNEQFF.

This clone is a singleton in its sample. The chain combines TRBV30 with TRBJ1-1, with D hard to call. Germline V CDR1 and CDR2: GTSNPN, SVGIG (reference sequence). The CDR3 sequence is 12 residues long. Trimming pared 1 base from V and 1 base from J, leaving 4 bases between. CDR3 in DNA: TGTGCCTGGAGTGGGTCGAACACTGAAGCTTTCTTT. Its translation is CAWSGSNTEAFF. Together with reference TRBV30 and TRBJ1-1, the CDR3 gives the full variable domain: SQTIHQWPATLVQPVGSPLSLECTVEGTSNPNLYWYRQAAGRGLQLLFYSVGIGQISSEVPQNLSASRPQDRQFILSSKKLLLSDSGFYLCAWSGSNTEAFFGQGTRLTVV.

This chain links TRBV6-2 or TRBV6-3 with TRBJ1-6, with D maybe TRBD1 (5 bases). Germline assignment: CDR1 MNHEY and CDR2 SVGEGT. The V end lost 2 bases, the J end lost 9 bases, and 17 bases lay between the germline ends. The CDR3 loop spans 16 amino acids. The CDR3 sequence: CASSYVPGLSTSPLHF. CDR3 DNA sequence: TGTGCCAGCAGTTACGTGCCAGGGCTTTCCACTTCACCCCTCCACTTT.

This chain connects TRBV9 to TRBJ1-2; D gene unclear. V lost 4 bases and J lost 6, with 10 bases in between. This CDR3 spans 12 amino acids. Looked up from germline, CDR1 is SGDLS and CDR2 is YYNGEE. The CDR3, as DNA: TGTGCCAGCAGCCCTACAACTGATGGCTACACCTTC. It codes for CASSPTTDGYTF.

V usage is TRBV2 and J usage is TRBJ1-4, with a weak D call TRBD1 (6 bases). The CDR3 consists of 13 residues. Germline CDR1 is SNHLY and CDR2 is FYNNEI. Deletions cut 6 bases from V and 5 bases from J, with 10 bases between. The CDR3 DNA sequence: TGTGCCAGCAGAGAGGGGGGCAATGAAAAACTGTTTTTT. This codes for CASREGGNEKLFF.

Of note for this clone: Sequence at one end of the junction differs from germline and may be a read error. V and J are TRBV25-1 and TRBJ1-1; D is ambiguous. CDR1 and CDR2 (germline): MGHDK, SYGVNS. The CDR3 loop spans 12 amino acids. The CDR3 region has the DNA TGTGCCAGCAGTGACCTTAACACTGAAGCTCTCTTT. This codes for CASSDLNTEALF.

This clone was observed a single time. V and J are TRBV6-5 and TRBJ1-4; TRBD1 matches 7 bases. The CDR3 is 12 residues long. Trimming at V came to 10 bases and at J to 7 bases, leaving 6 bases not matched to a gene. The V gene's germline CDR1 is MNHEY and CDR2 SVGAGI. The CDR3: CATRKGAEKLFF. Here the CDR3 DNA reads TGTGCCACCCGGAAGGGGGCTGAAAAACTGTTTTTT.

The chain employs TRBV5-3 and TRBJ2-1; 10 bases are a match to TRBD2. TRBV5-3 is assigned to the ORF class and has an uncertain function. This CDR3 has 17 amino acids. V was pared by 5 bases and J by 0 bases, with 8 bases of the junction left unmatched. The CDR3 region has the DNA TGTGCCAGAAGTTATAGCGGGGGGCCCGACTCCTACAATGAGCAGTTCTTC. It encodes CARSYSGGPDSYNEQFF.

The chain carries TRBV18 and TRBJ1-1, with D tentatively TRBD1 (6 bases). The germline V gene has CDR1 KGHSH and CDR2 LQKENI. The CDR3 is made up of 13 amino acids. The ends were cut back, 6 bases at V and 6 bases at J, with 14 bases in the middle. CDR3 DNA: TGTGCCAGCTCCCCCGGGACAATGTCTGAAGCTTTCTTT. Translating gives CASSPGTMSEAFF.

The genes are TRBV5-4 and TRBJ2-7, with 7 bases fitting TRBD1. J was trimmed by 1 base and V by 0 bases; bases with no gene match: 1. The CDR3 contains 14 residues. CDR1 is SGHNT and CDR2 is YYREEE in the germline V gene (reference sequence). The DNA of the CDR3 is TGTGCCAGCAGCTTGGAGACAGGGTCCTACGAGCAGTACTTC. As protein: CASSLETGSYEQYF.

The chain employs TRBV12-3 or TRBV12-4 and TRBJ1-6, with a weak D call TRBD1 (5 bases). The CDR3 runs 12 residues. Trimming left V 7 bases short and J 9 bases short, with 10 bases between. The CDR3 region is CASTFGGSPLHF. CDR3 DNA sequence: TGTGCCAGCACCTTCGGGGGTTCACCCCTCCACTTT.

The chain links TRBV20-1 to TRBJ1-2; no firm D call. The germline V gene has CDR1 DFQATT and CDR2 SNEGSKA (reference sequence). With 0 bases removed from V and 8 bases from J, the gap between germline ends came to 7 bases. This CDR3 is built from 11 residues. The CDR3 sequence: CSARDMYGYTF. Here the CDR3 DNA reads TGCAGTGCTAGAGACATGTACGGCTACACCTTC.

This rearrangement joins TRBV9 to TRBJ2-5; a possible D gene is TRBD1 (6 bases). Germline-derived CDR1 and CDR2 are SGDLS and YYNGEE. Trimming took 4 bases from V and 1 from J, leaving 11 bases between them. The CDR3 spans 14 residues. The CDR3 DNA is TGTGCCAGCAGCTCAGGGGCCCCCCAAGAGACCCAGTACTTC. Protein: CASSSGAPQETQYF.

This sequence joins TRBV18 and TRBJ1-5; D is possibly TRBD1 (5 bases). V was clipped by 5 bases and J by 6 bases, with 14 bases between them. The germline V gene has CDR1 KGHSH and CDR2 LQKENI. The CDR3 contains 14 residues. CDR3 sequence (DNA): TGTGCCAGCTCAAAAAGTAGCAGGGCTCAGCCCCAGCATTTT. Translation: CASSKSSRAQPQHF.

V gene TRBV7-9 combines with J gene TRBJ2-7; D uncertain. The CDR3 spans 11 residues. Trimming stripped 5 bases from V and 6 bases from J, with 8 bases between. Germline-derived CDR1 and CDR2 are SEHNR and FQNEAQ (reference sequence). The CDR3 DNA reads as TGTGCCAGCAGCCCCGGCAGCGAGCAGTACTTC. It translates to CASSPGSEQYF.

This clone was observed once. The rearrangement uses TRBV5-1 and TRBJ2-2; possible D gene TRBD1, 6 bases. The V gene lost 0 bases and the J gene lost 4 bases, with 10 bases spanning the gap. Germline lookup yields CDR1 SGHRS and CDR2 YFSETQ. CDR3 size: 15 residues. The CDR3 coding sequence is TGCGCCAGCAGCTTGGGTGACAGGAGCACCGGGGAGCTGTTTTTT. Translation gives CASSLGDRSTGELFF.

The chain employs TRBV9 and TRBJ2-2, with TRBD2 as a possible D gene (6 bases). CDR3 length: 16 residues. Per germline, CDR1 SGDLS and CDR2 YYNGEE. V shed 1 base and J shed 0 bases, with 10 bases lying between them. The CDR3 protein is CASSVYGGPNTGELFF. Written as DNA, the CDR3 is TGTGCCAGCAGCGTATACGGGGGTCCGAACACCGGGGAGCTGTTTTTT.

The V and J genes are TRBV5-1 and TRBJ1-1, with a possible D match to TRBD1 (6 bases). The CDR3 has 16 amino acids. The germline V gene has CDR1 SGHRS and CDR2 YFSETQ. V was trimmed by 5 bases and J by 5 bases, leaving 22 bases between them. CDR3 in amino acids: CASRQGYRGGGTEAFF. As DNA, the CDR3 is TGCGCCAGCAGGCAGGGGTATCGTGGGGGTGGGACTGAAGCTTTCTTT. Full variable domain (rest looked up from reference TRBV5-1 and TRBJ1-1): KAGVTQTPRYLIKTRGQQVTLSCSPISGHRSVSWYQQTPGQGLQFLFEYFSETQRNKGNFPGRFSGRQFSNSRSEMNVSTLELGDSALYLCASRQGYRGGGTEAFFGQGTRLTVV.

The rearrangement links TRBV7-9 to TRBJ2-1; 10 nucleotides match TRBD1. CDR1 is SEHNR, CDR2 FQNEAQ, per germline (reference sequence). Losses at the gene ends were 5 bases for V and 9 bases for J; bases not matched to a gene: 7. The CDR3 extends over 14 amino acids. CDR3 nucleotides: TGTGCCAGCAGCCCCGGGACAGGGGTAGTTGAGCAGTTCTTC. Translation: CASSPGTGVVEQFF.

This chain joins TRBV11-2 and TRBJ2-5; D may match TRBD1 or TRBD2 (5 bases each). Germline assignment: CDR1 SGHAT and CDR2 FQNNGV. The ends were cut back, 0 bases at V and 4 bases at J, with 9 bases in the middle. The CDR3 covers 14 residues. The CDR3, as DNA: TGTGCCAGCAGCTTAGACAGGGACGGAGAGACCCAGTACTTC. This sequence encodes CASSLDRDGETQYF. Filled out from reference TRBV11-2 and TRBJ2-5, the complete variable domain reads EAGVAQSPRYKIIEKRQSVAFWCNPISGHATLYWYQQILGQGPKLLIQFQNNGVVDDSQLPKDRFSAERLKGVDSTLKIQPAKLEDSAVYLCASSLDRDGETQYFGPGTRLLVL.

This sequence joins TRBV27 and TRBJ2-1, with TRBD2 identical over 7 bases. V lost 5 bases, J lost 6 bases, and 4 bases stayed unmatched. The CDR3 loop spans 13 amino acids. Looked up from germline, CDR1 is MNHEY and CDR2 is SMNVEV (reference sequence). The CDR3 bases are TGTGCCAGCAGTGGACTAGTTCTCAATGAGCAGTTCTTC. Translation gives CASSGLVLNEQFF.

CDR3 nucleotides: TGTGCCAGCAGCTTGGCGGATCTGAACACTGAAGCTTTCTTT. Protein product: CASSLADLNTEAFF. V gene TRBV7-9 combines with J gene TRBJ1-1; D remains ambiguous. CDR3 length equals 14 residues. The ends were cut back, 3 bases at V and 0 bases at J, with 8 bases in the middle. The germline gives CDR1 SEHNR, CDR2 FQNEAQ (reference sequence).

The genes are TRBV7-8 and TRBJ1-2, with D tentatively TRBD1 (6 bases). V gave up 3 bases and J gave up 4 bases, with 12 bases separating them. Germline-derived CDR1 and CDR2 are SGHVS and FQNEAQ. The CDR3 loop spans 14 amino acids. CDR3 sequence reads: CASSLSRGGYGYTF. CDR3 coding DNA: TGTGCCAGCAGCTTGTCCAGGGGCGGCTATGGCTACACCTTC. Drawing the rest from reference TRBV7-8 and TRBJ1-2, the complete variable domain is GAGVSQSPRYKVAKRGQDVALRCDPISGHVSLFWYQQALGQGPEFLTYFQNEAQLDKSGLPSDRFFAERPEGSVSTLKIQRTQQEDSAVYLCASSLSRGGYGYTFGSGTRLTVV.

This clone was seen just once. J is TRBJ2-7 and V is TRBV7-6; TRBD1 matches 9 bases. Germline assignment: CDR1 SGHVS and CDR2 FNYEAQ. The CDR3 length is 13 residues. V lost 5 bases to trimming and J lost 4 bases; unmatched junction nucleotides: 3. CDR3 sequence reads: CASSPGQGYEQYF. CDR3 nucleotide sequence: TGTGCCAGCAGCCCCGGACAGGGGTACGAGCAGTACTTC.